This T cell receptor (beta chain) was retrieved from a study of control samples from healthy donors and cancer patients. The protocol was immunoSEQ multiplex PCR, while the TCRdb copy is restricted to in-frame clones and leaves out a portion. The top ten hold under 20% of the sample, which has 95,000 to 110,000 clones, about 89% seen once. The sequencing input was PBMCs. The TCR was taken from a man in his 60s with lung cancer.

The DNA for the CDR3 is TGTGCCAGCAGCTTAAGGGACTACAATGAGCAGTTCTTC. It encodes CASSLRDYNEQFF. The chain has TRBV7-3 and TRBJ2-1; D gene uncertain. CDR1 and CDR2 from the germline V gene are SGHTA and FQGTGA. This CDR3 has 13 amino acids. The V and J ends lost 1 base and 3 bases respectively, with 4 bases between them. Full variable domain (missing parts from reference TRBV7-3 and TRBJ2-1): GAGVSQTPSNKVTEKGKYVELRCDPISGHTALYWYRQSLGQGPEFLIYFQGTGAADDSGLPNDRFFAVRPEGSVSTLKIQRTERGDSAVYLCASSLRDYNEQFFGPGTRLTVL.